This T cell receptor beta chain was observed in a study of blood T cell repertoires in COVID-19. As for the study in general: There were acute and convalescent COVID-19 samples, and they came from the United States, Italy and Spain.

Study processing details: Researchers report that nucleated cell counts were estimated from reference gene primer amplification. TCRdb's table, derived via immunoSEQ multiplex PCR, lists solely in-frame clones and lacks some. V and J calls plus clone size are reproduced from that table; the DNA served to infer D and trimming. The table shows under 250,000 clones, with roughly 82% occurring only once. Sequenced sample: peripheral blood. This TCR derives from a woman older than 75 with COVID-19, enrolled during active disease.

CDR3 residues: CASSLGLAGGSETQYF. In DNA form, the CDR3 reads TGTGCCAGCAGTTTAGGACTAGCGGGGGGGTCTGAGACCCAGTACTTC. The chain joins TRBV28 to TRBJ2-5; 15 bases agree with TRBD2. The V segment lost 2 bases and the J segment 5 bases; nucleotides outside the gene matches: 3. Germline-derived CDR1 and CDR2 are MDHEN and SYDVKM. The CDR3 covers 16 residues.